This T cell receptor beta chain stems from a study of T cell repertoires in cytomegalovirus infection. Study details: Through public TCR beta signatures, both CMV infection and matching HLA type were indicated.

This clonotype was observed at least ten times. Its antigen is as yet unknown. Regarding the study as a whole: HLA-C-restricted TCR beta clonotypes specific for CMV led the ex vivo response. Cumulative public TCR beta family frequency identified carriers of CMV plus the relevant HLA.

Each CDR3 protein gets one entry after TCRdb re-called the reads with MiXCR. The table includes 480,000 or so distinct CDR3 sequences, around 11% detected once. Deletions cut 2 bases from V and 0 bases from J, with 5 bases between. The germline V gene has CDR1 MNHNS and CDR2 SASEGT. This CDR3 contains 15 residues. The source is a human donor in good health (CMV status not recorded). Some clones in this sample may be carry-over from other donors' samples. Sequenced input: PBMCs. V gene TRBV6-1 combines with J gene TRBJ2-6; D is ambiguous. The CDR3 nucleotides read TGTGCCAGCAGTGAACCCAGCTCTGGGGCCAACGTCCTGACTTTC. It specifies CASSEPSSGANVLTF.